A single T cell receptor beta chain is shown here with its context. The antigen is unknown. Produced via immunoSEQ multiplex PCR; TCRdb's table is partial and in-frame only. The table lists some 2,500,000 clones, under 95% of them singletons. This record belongs to a study of shared clonotypes between healthy human individuals. The V gene end was trimmed by 2 bases and the J gene end by 0 bases; junction bases not matched to a gene: 8. Germline CDR1 is MDHEN and CDR2 is SYDVKM. This CDR3 contains 17 residues. Whole-study findings and limits: Non-shared clonotypes were found to have lower generation probabilities than the clonotypes that were shared by all four of the sorted-subset donors. Only blood was sampled; tissue repertoires likely differ.

The chain combines TRBV28 with TRBJ1-1; 8 bases are shared with TRBD1. The TCR comes from a man aged 18 to 30 in good health. Some clones in this sample may be carry-over from other donors' samples. Sample: naive CD4+ T cells from PBMCs. Subset given: CD45RA+ positively selected. This CDR3 is CASSLQGAPRMNTEAFF. For the CDR3, the DNA is TGTGCCAGCAGTTTACAGGGGGCGCCTAGAATGAACACTGAAGCTTTCTTT.